This T cell receptor beta chain was recorded in a study of STAT3 mutations in large granular lymphocyte leukemia. Concerning this clone itself: Antigen unknown.

Study-level points and caveats: In several patients, dominant TCR clone burden exceeded STAT3 mutant burden, suggesting STAT3 mutation arose secondarily. Variable sampling intervals and differing treatment regimens complicated linking therapy response to TCR clonal burden changes. Clonal expansion was inferred from samples taken at other timepoints. Every T-LGLL patient had at least one immunodominant TCRbeta clonotype.

Profiling relied on immunoSEQ multiplex PCR, and the TCRdb table lists in-frame clones only, not all of them. The repertoire includes approximately 12,000 clones, more than 75% of them detected once, and around 48% sits in the top ten. V lost 11 bases and J lost 2, with 12 bases in between. This CDR3 has 12 amino acids. Germline V gene data show CDR1 as MNHNY and CDR2 as SVGAGI (reference sequence). The rearrangement links TRBV6-6 to TRBJ1-1; D is ambiguous. Sequenced input: peripheral blood mononuclear cells. The receptor was isolated from a man aged 60-69 years with T-cell large granular lymphocyte leukemia. Some clones in this sample may be carry-over from other donors' samples. CDR3 bases: TGTGCCGCCTGGGTGAGAAACACTGAAGCTTTCTTT. Residues: CAAWVRNTEAFF.